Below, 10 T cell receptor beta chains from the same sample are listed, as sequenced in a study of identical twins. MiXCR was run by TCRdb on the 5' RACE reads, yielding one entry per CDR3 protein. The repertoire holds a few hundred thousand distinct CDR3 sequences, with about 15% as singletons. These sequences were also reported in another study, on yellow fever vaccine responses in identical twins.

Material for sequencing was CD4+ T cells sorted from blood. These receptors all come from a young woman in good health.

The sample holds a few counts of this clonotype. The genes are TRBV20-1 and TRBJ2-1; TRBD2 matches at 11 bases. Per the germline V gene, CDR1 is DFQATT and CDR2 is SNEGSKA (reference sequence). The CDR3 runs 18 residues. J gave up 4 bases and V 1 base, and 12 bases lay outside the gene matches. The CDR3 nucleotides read TGCAGTGCTAGAGTATCACTAGCGGGGGCCCGAGGGTACAATGAGCAGTTCTTC. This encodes CSARVSLAGARGYNEQFF.

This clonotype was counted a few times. For the CDR3, the DNA is TGTGCCAGCAGCTTAGGGGCCGGGGCATCCTACGAGCAGTACGTC. It is translated as CASSLGAGASYEQYV. The chain carries TRBV7-9 and TRBJ2-7, with D perhaps assigned TRBD1 or TRBD2 (5 bases each). This CDR3 has 15 amino acids. Germline lookup yields CDR1 SEHNR and CDR2 FQNEAQ (reference sequence). V lost 1 base and J lost 1, with 11 bases in between.

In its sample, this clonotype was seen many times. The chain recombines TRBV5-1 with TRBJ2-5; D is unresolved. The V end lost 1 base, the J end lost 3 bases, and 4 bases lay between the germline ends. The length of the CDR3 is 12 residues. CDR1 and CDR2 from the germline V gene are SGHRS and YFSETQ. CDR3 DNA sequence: TGCGCCAGCAGCTTGCCGGAAGAGACCCAGTACTTC. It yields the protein CASSLPEETQYF.

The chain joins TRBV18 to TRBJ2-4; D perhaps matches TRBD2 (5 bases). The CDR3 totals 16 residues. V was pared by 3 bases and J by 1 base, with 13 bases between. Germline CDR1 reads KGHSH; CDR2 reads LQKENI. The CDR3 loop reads CASSPSLGGAKNIQYF. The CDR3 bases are TGTGCCAGCTCACCGTCCCTGGGCGGGGCCAAAAACATTCAGTACTTC.

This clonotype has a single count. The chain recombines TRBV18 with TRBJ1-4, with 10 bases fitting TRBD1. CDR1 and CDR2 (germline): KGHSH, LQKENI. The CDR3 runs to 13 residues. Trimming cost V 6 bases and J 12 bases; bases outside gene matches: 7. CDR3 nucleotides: TGTGCCAGCTCCCAGGGACAGGGGATTGAACTGTTTTTT. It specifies CASSQGQGIELFF.

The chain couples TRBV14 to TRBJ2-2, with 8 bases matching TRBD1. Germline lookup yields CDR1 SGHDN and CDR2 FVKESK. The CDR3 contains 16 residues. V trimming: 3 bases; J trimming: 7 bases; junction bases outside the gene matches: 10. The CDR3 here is CASSQLLGQGHGELFF. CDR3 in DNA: TGTGCCAGCAGCCAGTTACTAGGACAGGGTCACGGGGAGCTGTTTTTT. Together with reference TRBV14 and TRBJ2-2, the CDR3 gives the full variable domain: EAGVTQFPSHSVIEKGQTVTLRCDPISGHDNLYWYRRVMGKEIKFLLHFVKESKQDESGMPNNRFLAERTGGTYSTLKVQPAELEDSGVYFCASSQLLGQGHGELFFGEGSRLTVL.

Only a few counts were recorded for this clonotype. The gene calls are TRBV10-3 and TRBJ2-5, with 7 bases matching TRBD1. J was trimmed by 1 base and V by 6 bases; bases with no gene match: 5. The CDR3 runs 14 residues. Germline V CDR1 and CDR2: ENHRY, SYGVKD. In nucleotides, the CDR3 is TGTGCCATCAGGGACGGGACAGCCCAAGAGACCCAGTACTTC. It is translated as CAIRDGTAQETQYF.

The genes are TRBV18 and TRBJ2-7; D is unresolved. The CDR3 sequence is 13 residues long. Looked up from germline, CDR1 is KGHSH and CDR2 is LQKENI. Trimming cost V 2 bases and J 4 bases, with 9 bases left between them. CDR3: CASSPGDRYEQYF. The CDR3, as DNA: TGTGCCAGCTCACCAGGCGACCGATACGAGCAGTACTTC.

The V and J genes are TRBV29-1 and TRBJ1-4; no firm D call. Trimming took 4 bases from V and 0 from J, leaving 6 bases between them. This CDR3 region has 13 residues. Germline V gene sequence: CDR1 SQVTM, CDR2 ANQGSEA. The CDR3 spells CSVVGATNEKLFF. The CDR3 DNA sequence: TGCAGCGTTGTCGGTGCAACTAATGAAAAACTGTTTTTT.

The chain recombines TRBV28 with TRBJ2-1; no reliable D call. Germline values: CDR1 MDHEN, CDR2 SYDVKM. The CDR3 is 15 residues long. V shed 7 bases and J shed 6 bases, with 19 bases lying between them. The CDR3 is CASNSGQFPVNEQFF. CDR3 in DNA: TGTGCCAGCAATTCCGGGCAGTTTCCTGTCAATGAGCAGTTCTTC.